Sequencing of this T cell receptor (beta chain) was carried out in a study of cytomegalovirus exposure and HLA in healthy donors. Study at large: The Caucasian-associated ancestry cluster contained 81% of the roughly 400 genotyped donors. Notes on the study in general: Relative to equally common others, HLA-associated TCR beta chains showed greater clonal expansion in a later analysis.

PCR involved 60 Vbeta and 13 Jbeta primers. Produced via immunoSEQ multiplex PCR; TCRdb's table is partial and in-frame only. The sample lists some 170,000 clones, approximately 80% occurring once. Germline lookup yields CDR1 SGHRS and CDR2 YFSETQ. The CDR3 covers 15 residues. V gave up 3 bases and J gave up 5 bases; unmatched junction bases: 7. Donors were ostensibly healthy at sampling, although undocumented immune exposures were probable. Of note for this clone: Antigen: not known.

The rearrangement uses TRBV5-1 and TRBJ2-1, with 8 bases matching TRBD1. Sequenced sample: PBMCs. The origin of this receptor is a man between 18 and 29 years old in good health and CMV-seropositive. CDR3 sequence (DNA): TGCGCCAGCAGCTCGAGGACAGGGATACACAATGAGCAGTTCTTC. Translation: CASSSRTGIHNEQFF. Looking up the rest from reference TRBV5-1 and TRBJ2-1 gives the full variable domain: KAGVTQTPRYLIKTRGQQVTLSCSPISGHRSVSWYQQTPGQGLQFLFEYFSETQRNKGNFPGRFSGRQFSNSRSEMNVSTLELGDSALYLCASSSRTGIHNEQFFGPGTRLTVL.